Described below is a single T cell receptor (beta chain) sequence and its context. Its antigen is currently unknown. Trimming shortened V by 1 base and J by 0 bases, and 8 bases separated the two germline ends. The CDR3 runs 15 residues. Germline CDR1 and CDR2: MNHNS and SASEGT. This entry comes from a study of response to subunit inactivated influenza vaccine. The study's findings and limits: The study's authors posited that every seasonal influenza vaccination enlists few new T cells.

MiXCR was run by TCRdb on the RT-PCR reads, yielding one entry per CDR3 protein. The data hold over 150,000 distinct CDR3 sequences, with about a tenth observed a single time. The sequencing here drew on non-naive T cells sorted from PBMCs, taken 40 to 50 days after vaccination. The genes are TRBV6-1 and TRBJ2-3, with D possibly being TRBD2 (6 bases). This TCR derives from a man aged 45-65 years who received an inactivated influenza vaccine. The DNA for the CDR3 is TGTGCCAGCAGTGAAGGTGGGGGGAGCACAGATACGCAGTATTTT. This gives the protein CASSEGGGSTDTQYF.